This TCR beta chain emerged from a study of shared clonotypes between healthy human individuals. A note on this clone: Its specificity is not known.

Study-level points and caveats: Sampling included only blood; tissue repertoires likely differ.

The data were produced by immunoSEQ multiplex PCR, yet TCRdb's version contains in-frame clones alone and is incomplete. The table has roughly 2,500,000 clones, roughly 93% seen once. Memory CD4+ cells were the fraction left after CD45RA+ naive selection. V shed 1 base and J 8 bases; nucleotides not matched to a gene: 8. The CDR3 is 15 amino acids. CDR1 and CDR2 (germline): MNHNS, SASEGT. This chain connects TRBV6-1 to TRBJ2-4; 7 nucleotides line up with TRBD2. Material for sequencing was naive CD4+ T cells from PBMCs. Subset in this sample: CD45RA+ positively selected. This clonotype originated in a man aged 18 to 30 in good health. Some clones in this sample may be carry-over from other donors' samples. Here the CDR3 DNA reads TGTGCCAGCAGTGAAGTCGGGGGGTCTGGGGACATTCAGTACTTC. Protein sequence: CASSEVGGSGDIQYF.